Presented here are 12 T cell receptor beta chains from one specimen sequenced in a study of blood T cell repertoires in COVID-19. Only in-frame clones appear in the TCRdb table, and some are missing; sequencing was by immunoSEQ multiplex PCR. Of around 310,000 clones in the sample, 89% are singletons; the top ten hold roughly a tenth. Specimen: PBMCs or T cells enriched from blood (not recorded which). The source is a woman in her twenties or thirties who had recovered from COVID-19.

The rearrangement links TRBV3-1 (or the pseudogene TRBV3-2) to TRBJ1-2, with D uncertain. CDR3 length: 14 residues. V was clipped by 8 bases and J by 0 bases, with 13 bases between them. The V gene's germline CDR1 is LGHDT and CDR2 YNNKEL (reference sequence). Here the CDR3 reads CASATRGSNYGYTF. The CDR3 DNA reads TGTGCCAGCGCCACCAGAGGATCTAACTATGGCTACACCTTC.

The rearrangement links TRBV25-1 to TRBJ1-6, with D tentatively TRBD1 (5 bases). V lost 3 bases to trimming and J lost 10 bases, with 19 bases between them. Germline CDR1 and CDR2: MGHDK and SYGVNS. The CDR3 length is 16 residues. In DNA, the CDR3 is TGTGCCAGCAGTGATGACCGCCTGGGGGGTTCGTCACCCCTCCACTTT. It encodes CASSDDRLGGSSPLHF.

The gene calls are TRBV30 and TRBJ2-2; D might be TRBD1 (6 bases). The CDR3 consists of 16 residues. Trimming stripped 0 bases from V and 7 bases from J, with 18 bases between. CDR1 GTSNPN and CDR2 SVGIG come from the germline V gene (reference sequence). The CDR3 DNA follows: TGTGCCTGGAGTGTACAGTACAGGGATGTTGACGGGGAGCTGTTTTTT. Translation: CAWSVQYRDVDGELFF.

The chain couples TRBV12-3 or TRBV12-4 to TRBJ1-1; D is undetermined. With 3 bases removed from V and 5 bases from J, the gap between germline ends came to 10 bases. CDR3 size: 13 residues. The chain's CDR3 is CASSLAIWTEAFF. CDR3 coding DNA: TGTGCCAGCAGTTTGGCCATATGGACTGAAGCTTTCTTT.

The V call is TRBV28, the J call TRBJ1-6, with D possibly matching TRBD1 (6 bases). The CDR3 is 15 amino acids. The germline V gene has CDR1 MDHEN and CDR2 SYDVKM. The V gene lost 0 bases and the J gene lost 7 bases, with 10 bases spanning the gap. The CDR3 reads CASSLWGAGNSPLHF. The CDR3 DNA reads TGTGCCAGCAGTTTATGGGGGGCAGGGAATTCACCCCTCCACTTT.

V usage is TRBV6-5 and J usage is TRBJ1-2; 9 nucleotides line up with TRBD1. The length of the CDR3 is 13 residues. Germline CDR1 is MNHEY and CDR2 is SVGAGI. V dropped 6 bases and J dropped 6; count of bases not matched to a gene: 5. The CDR3 here is CASRYRGPHGYTF. The DNA for the CDR3 is TGTGCCAGCAGGTACAGGGGGCCTCATGGCTACACCTTC.

In this sample, this clone turned up once. The genes are TRBV24-1 and TRBJ2-2; D is ambiguous. The CDR3 has 16 residues. Germline CDR1 and CDR2: KGHDR and SFDVKD. Trimming took 0 bases from V and 0 from J, leaving 7 bases between them. CDR3 loop: CATSDLGRSNTGELFF. The CDR3 bases are TGTGCCACCAGTGATTTGGGCAGATCGAACACCGGGGAGCTGTTTTTT.

With respect to this clone: Other DNA sequences in the same sample also yield this CDR3. The chain has TRBV5-1 and TRBJ1-2; D is undetermined. Germline V gene sequence: CDR1 SGHRS, CDR2 YFSETQ. Trimming shortened V by 0 bases and J by 5 bases, and 11 bases separated the two germline ends. The CDR3 sequence is 14 residues long. Here the CDR3 DNA reads TGCGCCAGCAGCTTGGATCCATCGGGGTATGGCTACACCTTC. Its protein product is CASSLDPSGYGYTF.

This chain connects TRBV19 to TRBJ1-1, with 7 nucleotides matching TRBD1. This CDR3 has 16 amino acids. V dropped 4 bases and J dropped 4; count of bases not matched to a gene: 12. CDR1 is LNHDA and CDR2 is SQIVND in the germline V gene (reference sequence). The CDR3 region is CASSRISTGEATEAFF. As DNA, the CDR3 is TGTGCCAGTAGTAGAATATCCACAGGGGAGGCCACTGAAGCTTTCTTT.

The gene calls are TRBV11-1 and TRBJ2-7; D unclear. The germline V and J ends were trimmed by 1 base and 1 base, with 8 bases remaining between them. Germline assignment: CDR1 SGHAT and CDR2 FQDESV (reference sequence). This CDR3 contains 14 residues. The CDR3 DNA is TGTGCCAGCAGCTTAGAGCACCTTTCCTACGAGCAGTACTTC. Protein product: CASSLEHLSYEQYF.

The chain links TRBV18 to TRBJ2-7; 11 nucleotides align to TRBD2. Germline V gene sequence: CDR1 KGHSH, CDR2 LQKENI. Germline trimming cut 5 bases from V and 3 bases from J; bases unmatched to any gene: 24. This CDR3 spans 21 amino acids. CDR3 sequence: CASSKPLAGGFERVLFYEQYF. CDR3 nucleotide sequence: TGTGCCAGCTCAAAACCCCTAGCGGGAGGTTTCGAGCGCGTTCTTTTCTACGAGCAGTACTTC.

The CDR3 bases are TGTGCCTGGCAGGGGAACCAAGAGACCCAGTACTTC. Its translation: CAWQGNQETQYF. The rearrangement links TRBV30 to TRBJ2-5, with a possible D match to TRBD1 (6 bases). CDR1 is GTSNPN and CDR2 is SVGIG in the germline V gene (reference sequence). V was shortened by 5 bases and J by 0 bases, with 7 bases between the two germline ends. This CDR3 is 12 amino acids long.